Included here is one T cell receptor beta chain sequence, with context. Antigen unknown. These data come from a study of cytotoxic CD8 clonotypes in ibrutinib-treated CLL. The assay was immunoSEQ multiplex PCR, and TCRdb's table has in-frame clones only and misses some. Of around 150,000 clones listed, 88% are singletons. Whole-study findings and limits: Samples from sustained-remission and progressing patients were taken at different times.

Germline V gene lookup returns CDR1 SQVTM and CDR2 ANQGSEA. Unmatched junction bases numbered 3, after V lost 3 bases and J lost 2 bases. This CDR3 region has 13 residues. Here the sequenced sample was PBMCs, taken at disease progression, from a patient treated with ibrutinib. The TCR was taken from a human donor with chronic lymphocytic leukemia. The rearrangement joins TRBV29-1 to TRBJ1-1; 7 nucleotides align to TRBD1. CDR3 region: CSVEGDRNTEAFF. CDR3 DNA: TGCAGCGTTGAGGGGGACAGAAACACTGAAGCTTTCTTT.